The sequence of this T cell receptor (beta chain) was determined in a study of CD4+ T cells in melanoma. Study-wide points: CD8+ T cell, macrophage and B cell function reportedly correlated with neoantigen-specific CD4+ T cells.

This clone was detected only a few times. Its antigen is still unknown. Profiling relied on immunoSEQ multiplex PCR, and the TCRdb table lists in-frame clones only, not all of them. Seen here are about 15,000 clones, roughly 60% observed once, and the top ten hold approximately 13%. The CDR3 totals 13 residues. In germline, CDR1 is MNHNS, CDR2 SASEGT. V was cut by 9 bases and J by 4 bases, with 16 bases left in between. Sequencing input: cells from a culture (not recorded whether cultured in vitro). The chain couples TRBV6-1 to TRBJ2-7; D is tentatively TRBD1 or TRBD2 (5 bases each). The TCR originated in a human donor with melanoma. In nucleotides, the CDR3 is TGTGCCAGAACGAGGGGTCTAGATTACGAGCAGTACTTC. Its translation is CARTRGLDYEQYF.